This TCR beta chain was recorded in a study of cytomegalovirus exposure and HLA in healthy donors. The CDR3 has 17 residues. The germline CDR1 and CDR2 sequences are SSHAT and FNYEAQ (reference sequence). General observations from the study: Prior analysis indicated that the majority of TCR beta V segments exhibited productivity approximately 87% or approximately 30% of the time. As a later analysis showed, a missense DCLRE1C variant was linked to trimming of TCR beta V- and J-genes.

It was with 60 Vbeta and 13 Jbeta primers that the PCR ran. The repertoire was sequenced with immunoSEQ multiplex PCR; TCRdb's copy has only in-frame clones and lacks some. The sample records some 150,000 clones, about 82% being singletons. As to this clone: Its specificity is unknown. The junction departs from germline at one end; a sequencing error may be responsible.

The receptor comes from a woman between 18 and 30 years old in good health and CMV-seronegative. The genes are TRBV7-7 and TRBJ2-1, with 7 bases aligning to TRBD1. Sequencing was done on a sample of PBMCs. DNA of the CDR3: TGTGCTAGCAGCCCGAGCTCGACAGGGTGGTCCTACAATGAGCAGTTCTTC. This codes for CASSPSSTGWSYNEQFF.